Listed below are T cell receptor beta chains from one sample, sequenced in a study of cytomegalovirus exposure and HLA in healthy donors. Libraries were prepared by immunoSEQ multiplex PCR; TCRdb keeps only in-frame clonotypes and omits some of them. The table records 200,000 to 250,000 clones, around 84% of them present only once. Sequenced input: PBMCs. These TCRs come from a girl aged 2-10 years in good health and CMV-seronegative. Both conserved end residues are part of each CDR3. D genes are given only for firm matches. Rows may omit the clone size; those that give it use once, few, many or a size class.

j_call v_call clone_size d_call cdr3_nt cdr3_aa
TRBJ1-4 TRBV6-1 NA TRBD1 TGTGCCAGCAGCGGGGACAGGGTAAATGAAAAACTGTTTTTT CASSGDRVNEKLFF
TRBJ2-1 TRBV29-1 few TRBD2 TGCAGCGTTAATGGACTAGCGGGGACGAATGAGCAGTTCTTC CSVNGLAGTNEQFF
TRBJ2-7 TRBV5-1 NA NA TGCGCCAGCAGCTGGGGAGGAGAGCAGTACTTC CASSWGGEQYF
TRBJ1-3 TRBV7-9 NA TRBD1 TGTGCCAGCAGCTTCCGGGACAGGGACTCTGGAAACACCATATATTTT CASSFRDRDSGNTIYF
TRBJ2-7 TRBV29-1 once NA TGCAGCGTTGCCCTAGGGGGGGGTTACTACGAGCAGTACTTC CSVALGGGYYEQYF
TRBJ2-7 TRBV5-4 NA TRBD2 TGTGCCAGCAGCGCCTCGGGGACTAGCGTCGACGAGCAGTACTTC CASSASGTSVDEQYF
TRBJ1-2 TRBV29-1 NA NA TGCAGCGTCTCGGTGGGCCAAGCCCTTTCGTACACCTTC CSVSVGQALSYTF
TRBJ2-3 TRBV7-9 NA TRBD1 TGTGCCAGCAGTCCTGGACAGGGGGCCCCAGATACGCAGTATTTT CASSPGQGAPDTQYF
TRBJ2-1 TRBV9 NA NA TGTGCCAGCAGCCTAAGCAGTCGGGACAATTACAATGAGCAGTTCTTC CASSLSSRDNYNEQFF
TRBJ2-1 TRBV5-4 NA TRBD1 TGTGCCAGCAGCAGACAGGGGAATGAGCAGTTCTTC CASSRQGNEQFF
TRBJ2-5 TRBV19 NA NA TGTGCCAGTAGTACAGGGGAGACCCAGTACTTC CASSTGETQYF
TRBJ1-2 TRBV10-3 few NA TGTGCCATCAGTGCCTTCAGGGATGGCTACACCTTC CAISAFRDGYTF
TRBJ1-2 TRBV6-5 NA NA TGTGCCAGCAGTTACGGCGGTGAGGGTTTCTTC CASSYGGEGFF
TRBJ2-7 TRBV7-9 NA TRBD1 TGTGCCAGCAGCTCTCTATCCGGGACAGTGGGCTCCTACGAGCAGTACTTC CASSSLSGTVGSYEQYF
TRBJ1-4 TRBV9 NA TRBD1 TGTGCCAGCAGCCCCCGGACAGGGTTGGGCGAAAAACTGTTTTTT CASSPRTGLGEKLFF
TRBJ1-1 TRBV11-3 NA NA TGTGCCAGCAGCCTGACAGGACTGAACACTGAAGCTTTCTTT CASSLTGLNTEAFF
TRBJ1-2 TRBV6-5 NA NA TGTGCCAGCAGTTCATCAGGGCCCTACGGCTACACCTTC CASSSSGPYGYTF
TRBJ1-1 TRBV5-1 NA TRBD1 TGCGCCAGCAGCACCCGGACAGGGGGGAACACTGAAGCTTTCTTT CASSTRTGGNTEAFF
TRBJ2-3 TRBV5-1 NA NA TGCGCCAGCAGCCCGGACACCCCGGGGGTAGATACGCAGTATTTT CASSPDTPGVDTQYF
TRBJ2-7 TRBV7-9 NA TRBD1 TGTGCCAGCAGCCCCCACAGGACAGGGGTCTACGAGCAGTACTTC CASSPHRTGVYEQYF
TRBJ2-7 TRBV5-1 few NA TGCGCCAGCAGCCTCCCCCAGGGCGAGCAGTACTTC CASSLPQGEQYF
TRBJ2-2 TRBV4-2 once TRBD2 TGTGCCAGCAGCCAAGAAAGCACGGGAGGCCTAACCGGGGAGCTGTTTTTT CASSQESTGGLTGELFF
TRBJ2-5 TRBV29-1 NA NA TGCAGCGTTGCCGGGGGAATGGAGACCCAGTACTTC CSVAGGMETQYF
TRBJ1-1 TRBV5-1 few TRBD1 TGCGCCAGCAGCTTGGCCATAGGACAGGGGGGGAACACTGAAGCTTTCTTT CASSLAIGQGGNTEAFF
TRBJ2-1 TRBV11-1 NA NA TGTGCCAGCAGCTTGGTAGGCGGAGTATCTCAGTTCTTC CASSLVGGVSQFF
TRBJ2-7 TRBV5-4 NA TRBD1 TGTGCCAGCAGCTCAGGACAGGGCCGCTTTTACGAGCAGTACTTC CASSSGQGRFYEQYF
TRBJ2-3 TRBV25-1 NA TRBD2 TGTGCCAGCAGTGAACTGGGAGGGGGCACAGATACGCAGTATTTT CASSELGGGTDTQYF
TRBJ1-2 TRBV5-1 NA NA TGCGCCAGCAGCCTCGAGGGGGGGATGGGCTACACCTTC CASSLEGGMGYTF
TRBJ1-4 TRBV5-4 NA TRBD1 TGTGCCAGCACCCTGATGACAGGGGGGAATGAAAAACTGTTTTTT CASTLMTGGNEKLFF
TRBJ1-5 TRBV10-3 NA TRBD1 TGTGCCATCGGAAGACAGGGCGGCAATCAGCCCCAGCATTTT CAIGRQGGNQPQHF
TRBJ1-4 TRBV5-1 once NA TGCGCCAGCAGCCCAACCAGCGGCACTTATGCAACTAATGAAAAACTGTTTTTT CASSPTSGTYATNEKLFF
TRBJ2-5 TRBV7-2 NA TRBD2 TGTGCCAGCAGCTTACTAGCGGGGGGTGAGACCCAGTACTTC CASSLLAGGETQYF
TRBJ2-1 TRBV19 once TRBD2 TGTGCCAGTAGTATCGCACGACTAGCGGGAGGGCCGGGCGAGCAGTTCTTC CASSIARLAGGPGEQFF
TRBJ1-1 TRBV19 once TRBD1 TGTGCCAGTAGTATTGGGACAGGGAACACTGAAGCTTTCTTT CASSIGTGNTEAFF
TRBJ1-4 TRBV6-5 once NA TGTGCCAGCTCGGGTGTTTCAACTAATGAAAAACTGTTTTTT CASSGVSTNEKLFF
TRBJ2-6 TRBV5-1 NA TRBD1 TGCGCCAGCAGCCGGACAGGGGGCCCTGGGGCCAACGTCCTGACTTTC CASSRTGGPGANVLTF
TRBJ2-2 TRBV5-1 NA NA TGCGCCAGCAGCAACCAAGGACAGCTAAACACCGGGGAGCTGTTTTTT CASSNQGQLNTGELFF
TRBJ1-5 TRBV4-2 NA NA TGTGCCAGCAGCCAAGCATCGGGAGGGTCCGGGGAATTTTATAGCAATCAGCCCCAGCATTTT CASSQASGGSGEFYSNQPQHF
TRBJ2-7 TRBV7-9 few NA TGTGTGGCCATCCCCTACGAGCAGTACTTC CVAIPYEQYF
TRBJ1-4 TRBV7-2 NA TRBD1 TGTGCCAGCAGCGCTGGGACAGTGGGCGAAAAACTGTTTTTT CASSAGTVGEKLFF
TRBJ2-7 TRBV6-4 NA NA TGTGCCAGCAGTGACGGACTAACCTACGAGCAGTACTTC CASSDGLTYEQYF
TRBJ2-1 TRBV7-9 NA NA TGTGCCAGCAGTCCCGGGGAGCCTAACAATGAGCAGTTCTTC CASSPGEPNNEQFF
TRBJ2-2 TRBV11-2 NA NA TGTGCCAGCAGCGTAACCGGGGAGCTGTTTTTT CASSVTGELFF
TRBJ2-6 TRBV30 NA TRBD1 TGTGCCTGGAGTGCGGACAGGGTCTCTGGGGCCAACGTCCTGACTTTC CAWSADRVSGANVLTF
TRBJ2-3 TRBV5-1 NA NA TGCGCCAGCAGCTTGGACGAGGGATCTTCTGTAGATACGCAGTATTTT CASSLDEGSSVDTQYF
TRBJ1-1 TRBV19 once TRBD1 TGTGCCAGTAGTACGGACAGGGTGAACACTGAAGCTTTCTTT CASSTDRVNTEAFF
TRBJ1-5 TRBV4-1 NA TRBD1 TGCGCCAGCACTAGGTTCATGGGACAGGACGTTCAGCCCCAGCATTTT CASTRFMGQDVQPQHF
TRBJ2-2 TRBV27 NA TRBD1 TGTGCCAGCAGCTTCTCTAGACAGGGCACCGGGGAGCTGTTTTTT CASSFSRQGTGELFF
TRBJ2-1 TRBV29-1 NA NA TGCAGCGTTGAAACCCCTAGCATGGGAACATACAATGAGCAGTTCTTC CSVETPSMGTYNEQFF
TRBJ1-2 TRBV5-4 NA NA TGTGCCAGCAGCTTGGGGCGGCAGGGCTACACCTTC CASSLGRQGYTF
TRBJ1-6 TRBV6-5 few NA TGTGCCAGCAGCCCACAGGGTGGGATTTCACCCCTCCACTTT CASSPQGGISPLHF
TRBJ2-3 TRBV10-3 once TRBD2 TGTGCCATCAGTGGAGCAACGATAAAGTCTAGCGGGGGGGCGTATTTT CAISGATIKSSGGAYF
TRBJ1-4 TRBV19 NA TRBD1 TGTGCCAGTATCAACCGGGACAGGGGGGAAAAACTGTTTTTT CASINRDRGEKLFF
TRBJ1-1 TRBV6-5 NA TRBD1 TGTGCCAGCAGTAAAGGGGGCACAAGGAACACTGAAGCTTTCTTT CASSKGGTRNTEAFF